The rows below give T cell receptor beta chains drawn from one sample of a study of Ad26.COV2.S vaccination and SARS-CoV-2 variants. Repertoires were generated with immunoSEQ multiplex PCR, while TCRdb's copy carries only in-frame clones and drops some. This table has 400,000 to 450,000 clones, around 90% appearing once. Sequenced material: peripheral blood, taken in a trial of Ad26.COV2.S vaccine versus placebo. Receptor source: a person aged 18-60 years who received the Ad26.COV2.S COVID-19 vaccine or a placebo. Each CDR3 is given with its conserved first and last residue. The D gene is left open where the match is weak. Only part of the rows carry a size: once, few, many, or a class if the clone is expanded.

D gene | J gene | V gene | clone size | CDR3 protein | CDR3 DNA
. | TRBJ1-1 | TRBV5-4 | . | CASSLEGWTEAFF | TGTGCCAGCAGCTTGGAGGGGTGGACTGAAGCTTTCTTT
. | TRBJ2-2 | TRBV20-1 | . | CSARLSGELFF | TGCAGTGCTAGGTTATCCGGGGAGCTGTTTTTT
TRBD2 | TRBJ2-1 | TRBV9 | . | CASSVGAGGSNEQFF | TGTGCCAGCAGCGTAGGGGCGGGAGGGAGCAATGAGCAGTTCTTC
. | TRBJ2-7 | TRBV28 | . | CASSATFYEQYF | TGTGCCAGCAGTGCGACTTTTTACGAGCAGTACTTC
TRBD1 | TRBJ2-3 | TRBV29-1 | . | CSAEQGSTDTQYF | TGCAGCGCAGAACAGGGGAGCACAGATACGCAGTATTTT
. | TRBJ2-2 | TRBV30 | once | CACIRENTGELFF | TGTGCCTGTATCAGGGAAAACACCGGGGAGCTGTTTTTT
TRBD1 | TRBJ2-1 | TRBV28 | . | CASSPGTGYEQFF | TGTGCCAGCAGTCCGGGGACAGGCTATGAGCAGTTCTTC
. | TRBJ1-5 | TRBV24-1 | . | CATSDLESNQPQHF | TGTGCCACCAGTGATTTGGAGAGCAATCAGCCCCAGCATTTT
. | TRBJ2-5 | TRBV11-2 | . | CASSPERAETQYF | TGTGCCAGCAGCCCAGAGAGGGCCGAGACCCAGTACTTC
. | TRBJ2-2 | TRBV25-1 | few | CASSRSGDANTGELFF | TGTGCCAGCAGTAGATCAGGAGACGCGAACACCGGGGAGCTGTTTTTT
TRBD1 | TRBJ2-3 | TRBV7-9 | . | CASSLTGITDTQYF | TGTGCCAGCAGTCTGACAGGGATCACAGATACGCAGTATTTT
TRBD2 | TRBJ2-3 | TRBV9 | . | CASSVGGRGTDTQYF | TGTGCCAGCAGCGTTGGCGGGAGGGGCACAGATACGCAGTATTTT
. | TRBJ2-7 | TRBV5-4 | . | CASSLVGVSSYEQYF | TGTGCCAGCAGCTTAGTCGGAGTGAGCTCCTACGAGCAGTACTTC
. | TRBJ2-1 | TRBV7-9 | . | CASSVGPSDGFF | TGTGCCAGCAGCGTAGGGCCTTCAGATGGGTTCTTC
TRBD1 | TRBJ2-5 | TRBV5-4 | . | CASSLDPGTGYLETQYF | TGTGCCAGCAGCTTGGACCCCGGGACAGGGTATTTGGAGACCCAGTACTTC
TRBD1 | TRBJ2-5 | TRBV5-1 | . | CASSWGQGRETQYF | TGCGCCAGCAGCTGGGGACAGGGAAGGGAGACCCAGTACTTC
. | TRBJ2-2 | TRBV12-3/TRBV12-4 | . | CASRQGRIGELFF | TGTGCCAGCAGACAGGGTAGGATCGGGGAGCTGTTTTTT
TRBD1 | TRBJ1-4 | TRBV30 | . | CAWQGVPSGKLFF | TGTGCCTGGCAGGGGGTACCTTCCGGAAAACTGTTTTTT
TRBD1 | TRBJ1-1 | TRBV19 | . | CASSLDRGKGVNTEAFF | TGTGCCAGTAGTCTGGACAGGGGAAAGGGAGTGAACACTGAAGCTTTCTTT
. | TRBJ1-1 | TRBV15 | . | CAFSPGKNTEAFF | TGTGCCTTCTCTCCAGGGAAGAACACTGAAGCTTTCTTT
. | TRBJ2-1 | TRBV7-8 | . | CASSFFGSSYNEQFF | TGTGCCAGCAGCTTTTTTGGGAGCTCCTACAATGAGCAGTTCTTC
. | TRBJ2-3 | TRBV7-2 | . | CASSPGPADTQYF | TGTGCCAGCAGCCCCGGACCGGCAGATACGCAGTATTTT
. | TRBJ1-1 | TRBV7-9 | . | CASSLAPHTEAFF | TGTGCCAGCAGCTTAGCCCCCCACACTGAAGCTTTCTTT
TRBD1 | TRBJ2-6 | TRBV2 | . | CASRPGQGVPHSGANVLTF | TGTGCCAGCAGGCCTGGCCAGGGGGTCCCCCACTCTGGGGCCAACGTCCTGACTTTC
. | TRBJ2-7 | TRBV4-2 | . | CASSPQRSVRYSYEQYF | TGTGCCAGCAGCCCGCAGCGCTCAGTTCGATACTCCTACGAGCAGTACTTC
. | TRBJ1-6 | TRBV5-4 | . | CASAEVGSSYNSPLHF | TGTGCCAGCGCCGAGGTTGGGAGCTCCTATAATTCACCCCTCCACTTT
. | TRBJ1-3 | TRBV30 | . | CAWSVRGNTIYF | TGTGCCTGGAGTGTAAGGGGAAACACCATATATTTT
. | TRBJ2-7 | TRBV7-2 | . | CASSLVSGDEQYF | TGTGCCAGCAGCTTAGTTTCGGGAGACGAGCAGTACTTC
. | TRBJ2-1 | TRBV5-1 | few | CASSWGGSNEQFF | TGCGCCAGCAGCTGGGGTGGGAGTAATGAGCAGTTCTTC
. | TRBJ1-1 | TRBV19 | once | CASSRSPFVKMNTEAFF | TGTGCCAGTAGTAGGTCCCCCTTTGTGAAAATGAACACTGAAGCTTTCTTT
. | TRBJ2-1 | TRBV20-1 | . | CSASRSGRNEQFF | TGCAGTGCTAGTAGGTCGGGGAGGAATGAGCAGTTCTTC
. | TRBJ2-1 | TRBV2 | once | CARKDSGSYNEQFF | TGTGCCAGAAAAGACAGTGGGTCTTACAATGAGCAGTTCTTC
. | TRBJ1-3 | TRBV7-2 | . | CASSLGGYASGNTIYF | TGTGCCAGCAGCTTAGGAGGGTACGCCTCTGGAAACACCATATATTTT
. | TRBJ2-2 | TRBV5-4 | . | CASSFLGGRAGELFF | TGTGCCAGCAGCTTCCTAGGTGGCAGGGCCGGGGAGCTGTTTTTT
TRBD1 | TRBJ2-7 | TRBV7-8 | . | CASSRGQASPYEQYF | TGTGCCAGCAGCCGCGGACAGGCAAGTCCCTACGAGCAGTACTTC
TRBD2 | TRBJ2-7 | TRBV27 | . | CASSLRGLTYEQYF | TGTGCCAGCAGCCTGCGGGGGTTGACCTACGAGCAGTACTTC
. | TRBJ2-7 | TRBV30 | . | CAWSVLGGASYEQYF | TGTGCCTGGAGTGTACTCGGAGGAGCCTCCTACGAGCAGTACTTC
. | TRBJ2-7 | TRBV9 | . | CASSVEDSFYEQYF | TGTGCCAGCAGCGTAGAGGACTCTTTCTACGAGCAGTACTTC
. | TRBJ2-2 | TRBV19 | . | CASSIRIGRGNTGELFF | TGTGCCAGTAGTATAAGGATCGGGCGGGGGAACACCGGGGAGCTGTTTTTT
. | TRBJ2-7 | TRBV28 | . | CASSDYYEQYF | TGTGCCAGCAGTGACTACTACGAGCAGTACTTC
. | TRBJ1-2 | TRBV19 | . | CASSLLARGKNYGYTF | TGTGCCAGTAGTCTCCTCGCGAGGGGGAAAAACTATGGCTACACCTTC
TRBD1 | TRBJ1-2 | TRBV5-8 | . | CASSGQGSDYGYTF | TGTGCCAGCAGCGGACAGGGGAGTGACTATGGCTACACCTTC
TRBD2 | TRBJ2-2 | TRBV28 | . | CASRPPSGSWTGELFF | TGTGCCAGCAGGCCCCCTAGCGGGAGTTGGACCGGGGAGCTGTTTTTT
. | TRBJ2-3 | TRBV6-5 | . | CASRPVRASTDTQYF | TGTGCCAGCAGGCCTGTGAGGGCGAGCACAGATACGCAGTATTTT
. | TRBJ2-5 | TRBV10-3 | . | CAISESLVQETQYF | TGTGCCATCAGTGAGTCGCTCGTACAGGAGACCCAGTACTTC
. | TRBJ1-2 | TRBV19 | . | CASSIGGRDGYTF | TGTGCCAGTAGTATAGGGGGCCGCGATGGCTACACCTTC
. | TRBJ2-3 | TRBV28 | . | CASSWGTSTDTQYF | TGTGCCAGCAGTTGGGGGACCAGCACAGATACGCAGTATTTT
TRBD2 | TRBJ2-5 | TRBV4-1 | . | CASSQEARLGLQFETQYF | TGCGCCAGCAGCCAAGAAGCACGACTGGGACTACAGTTTGAGACCCAGTACTTC
. | TRBJ1-2 | TRBV11-1 | . | CASSLAGQRGYTF | TGTGCCAGCAGCTTGGCGGGGCAACGGGGCTACACCTTC
. | TRBJ2-7 | TRBV4-2 | . | CASSATETRVNYEQYF | TGTGCCAGCAGCGCGACAGAGACTAGAGTAAACTACGAGCAGTACTTC
TRBD2 | TRBJ2-7 | TRBV6-2/TRBV6-3 | . | CASSGTSGAYEQYF | TGTGCCAGCAGCGGGACTAGCGGAGCCTACGAGCAGTACTTC
. | TRBJ2-2 | TRBV18 | once | CASSPPGVANTGELFF | TGTGCCAGCTCACCACCGGGCGTCGCGAACACCGGGGAGCTGTTTTTT
TRBD1 | TRBJ1-2 | TRBV19 | . | CASSISPGTGHFYQYGYTF | TGTGCCAGTAGCATCTCCCCCGGGACAGGGCACTTTTATCAGTATGGCTACACCTTC
. | TRBJ2-1 | TRBV12-3/TRBV12-4 | once | CASSRPNEQFF | TGTGCCAGCAGCCGACCAAATGAGCAGTTCTTC
. | TRBJ2-7 | TRBV4-1 | . | CASSRGPSYEQYF | TGCGCCAGCAGCCGCGGGCCCTCCTACGAGCAGTACTTC
. | TRBJ2-7 | TRBV19 | . | CASSIIQTLSYEQYF | TGTGCCAGTAGTATAATCCAAACACTTTCCTACGAGCAGTACTTC
TRBD2 | TRBJ2-7 | TRBV11-2 | once | CASSTLAGGGLEQYF | TGTGCCAGCAGCACCTTAGCGGGAGGGGGGCTAGAGCAGTACTTC
TRBD1 | TRBJ2-5 | TRBV2 | . | CASSRQGLLETQYF | TGTGCCAGCAGTAGACAGGGGCTTCTAGAGACCCAGTACTTC
TRBD1 | TRBJ1-1 | TRBV18 | . | CASSPRMGQVTRDTEAFF | TGTGCCAGCTCACCCCGGATGGGACAGGTGACCCGCGACACTGAAGCTTTCTTT
TRBD2 | TRBJ2-3 | TRBV15 | . | CATSRARLAATDTQYF | TGTGCCACCAGCAGAGCCCGACTAGCGGCCACAGATACGCAGTATTTT